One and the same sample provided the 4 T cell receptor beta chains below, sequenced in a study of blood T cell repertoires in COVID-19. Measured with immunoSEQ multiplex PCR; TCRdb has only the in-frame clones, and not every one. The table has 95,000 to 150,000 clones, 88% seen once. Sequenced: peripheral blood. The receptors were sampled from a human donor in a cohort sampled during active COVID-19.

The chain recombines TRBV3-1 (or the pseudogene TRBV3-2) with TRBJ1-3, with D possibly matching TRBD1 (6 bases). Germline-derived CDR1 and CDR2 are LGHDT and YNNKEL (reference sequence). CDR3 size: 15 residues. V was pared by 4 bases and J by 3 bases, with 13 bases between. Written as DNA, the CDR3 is TGTGCCAGCAGCCGTCAGGGGAAGATTGGAAACACCATATATTTT. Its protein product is CASSRQGKIGNTIYF.

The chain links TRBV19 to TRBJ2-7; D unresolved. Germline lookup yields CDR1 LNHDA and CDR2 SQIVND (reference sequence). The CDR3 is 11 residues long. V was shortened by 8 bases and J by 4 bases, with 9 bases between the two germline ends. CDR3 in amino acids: CASRGLYEQYF. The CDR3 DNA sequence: TGTGCCAGTCGAGGCCTTTACGAGCAGTACTTC.

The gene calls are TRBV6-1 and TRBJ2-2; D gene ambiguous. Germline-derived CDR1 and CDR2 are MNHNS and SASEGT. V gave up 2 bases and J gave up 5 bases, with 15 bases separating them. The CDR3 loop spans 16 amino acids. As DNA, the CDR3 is TGTGCCAGCAGTGAATTTAGCAGCCACCAAACCGGGGAGCTGTTTTTT. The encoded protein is CASSEFSSHQTGELFF.

CDR3 sequence reads: CASSIGRGGGANVLTF. In nucleotides, the CDR3 is TGTGCCAGTAGTATAGGGAGGGGCGGTGGGGCCAACGTCCTGACTTTC. The chain employs TRBV19 and TRBJ2-6; D may be TRBD2 (6 bases). The CDR3 runs to 16 residues. CDR1 LNHDA and CDR2 SQIVND come from the germline V gene (reference sequence). Trimming shortened V by 1 base and J by 3 bases, and 10 bases separated the two germline ends.